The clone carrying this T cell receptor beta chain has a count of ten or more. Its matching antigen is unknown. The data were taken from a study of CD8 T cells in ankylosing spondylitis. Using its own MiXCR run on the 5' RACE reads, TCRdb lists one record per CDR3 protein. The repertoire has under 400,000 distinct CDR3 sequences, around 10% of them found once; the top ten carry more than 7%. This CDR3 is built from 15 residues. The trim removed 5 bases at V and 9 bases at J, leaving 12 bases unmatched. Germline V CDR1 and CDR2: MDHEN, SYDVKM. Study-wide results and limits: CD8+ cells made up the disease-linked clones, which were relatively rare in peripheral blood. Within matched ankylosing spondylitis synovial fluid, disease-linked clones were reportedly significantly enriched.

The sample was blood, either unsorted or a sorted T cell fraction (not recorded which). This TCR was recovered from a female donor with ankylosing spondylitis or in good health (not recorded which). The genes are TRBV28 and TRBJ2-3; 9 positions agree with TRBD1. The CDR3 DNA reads TGTGCCAGCAGTCCGGGACAGGGCCCACTAAGGACGCAGTATTTT. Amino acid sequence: CASSPGQGPLRTQYF.